This T cell receptor (beta chain) was profiled in a study of blood T cell repertoires in COVID-19 (dated by TCRdb to 2020 to 2021). Looking at the study overall: The collaborator samples originated in the United States, Italy and Spain and spanned the acute and convalescent phases of COVID-19. The prospective study material was composed of cDNA or gDNA derived from T cells, B-cell-depleted T cells, or PBMCs. The dataset comprised deeply sampled blood TCRbeta repertoires from subjects exposed to, actively infected with, or recovered from COVID-19. The repertoires were released in a freely available public database intended as a resource for research on the immune response to SARS-CoV-2. Samples came from the ongoing ImmuneRACE study (first 160 participants) plus 1,254 subjects from 6 global collaborators. Sample metadata almost always included a de-identified subject ID, COVID-19 status, age in years and sex. Where available, HLA class I and class II types were obtained from metadata supplied by the sample provider rather than from assay-based typing. On the study overall, not on this receptor specifically: Clinical and demographic metadata were provided uncurated, with the amount varying by source and participant.

One collaborating source in Seattle enrolled patients while the patients were actively infected and followed the patients over time throughout the course of disease. Collaborating institutions collected whole blood in K2EDTA tubes following their own protocols. For TCRbeta analysis, collaborators shipped samples in one of three forms: frozen whole blood, isolated PBMCs, or DNA extracted from either of those sample types. The count of this clone is one. What this receptor recognizes is not known. Per-base qualities were not stored, and no clone one base away is much larger. TCRbeta CDR3 regions were amplified from genomic DNA using the immunoSEQ Assay, a bias-controlled multiplex PCR. In the source study's methods: The number of nucleated cells in each sample was estimated by amplification of reference gene primers within the assay. To quantify the absolute abundance of each unique TCRbeta CDR3 rearrangement, sequence reads were collapsed and filtered. For each sample, productive Simpson clonality was calculated by taking the square root of Simpson's diversity index across productive rearrangements. Entries here come from immuneACCESS through TCRdb and include only in-frame sequences with V and J called. Some clones fail to appear in such tables; in the studies checked, an unresolved V gene covers under half of the shortfall, and the cause of the remainder is unknown. Clonal size and the V and J genes are those of that table, whereas D and trimming came from the DNA. In all, the sample holds about 530,000 clones, and 70% to 90% of those were seen once. Together, the top ten hold under 8.5% of the sample.

This clonotype originated in a woman between 50 and 59 years old with COVID-19, enrolled during active disease. Sequencing was done on a sample of peripheral blood.

This receptor carries the CDR3 CAGQGPGTGELFF. The nucleotide sequence reads as follows: TGTGCAGGACAGGGGCCGGGCACCGGGGAGCTGTTTTTT. In this chain, TRBV30 is recombined with TRBJ2-2, with 9 middle bases fitting TRBD1. The CDR3 runs 13 residues from the cysteine to the phenylalanine. Of the read, only the CDR3 DNA is kept; its 39 bases are in frame from base 1. The germline V gene (reference sequence) yields GTSNPN for CDR1 and SVGIG for CDR2.